This is a list of T cell receptor beta chains from one sample in a study of brain T cells in children with intractable seizures. Sequencing used immunoSEQ multiplex PCR; TCRdb keeps in-frame clones, though not all of them. The sample has about 20,000 clones, approximately 94% seen once; the top ten hold roughly 6.7%. Sequencing was performed on peripheral blood, taken at surgery. The receptors were sampled from a boy younger than 18 with focal cortical dysplasia and intractable seizures. Both conserved end residues are trimmed from each CDR3. D genes are given only for firm matches.

>TRBJ2-1|TRBD1|TRBV6-4
ASTNDRGRDEQF
>TRBJ1-6|-|TRBV6-6
ASSSGADNSPLH
>TRBJ2-7|-|TRBV4-1
ASSQGSSLSSYEQY
>TRBJ1-2|-|TRBV6-1
ASSESTVLNYGYT
>TRBJ2-1|TRBD2|TRBV9
ASSALAGGPGNEQF
>TRBJ1-1|-|TRBV4-2
ASSPKARGTEAF
>TRBJ2-1|TRBD2|TRBV19
ASRPAGWVEQF
>TRBJ2-7|-|TRBV5-1
ASSLFPGAYEQY
>TRBJ1-1|-|TRBV29-1
SVRGQNTEAF
>TRBJ2-5|TRBD1|TRBV6-1
ASSEGDRDQETQY
>TRBJ2-7|-|TRBV6-5
ASSYSDGTSLEQY
>TRBJ2-7|TRBD1|TRBV19
ASSTLQGVNEQY
>TRBJ2-2|-|TRBV24-1
ATSVGPYTGELF
>TRBJ2-1|-|TRBV18
ASSPTGNFNEQF
>TRBJ2-7|-|TRBV5-1
ASSLEGVEQY
>TRBJ1-2|-|TRBV13
ASSGVTDNNSYGYT
>TRBJ2-2|-|TRBV6-4
ASSDRDNTGELF
>TRBJ1-1|-|TRBV18
ASSPTGVTEAF
>TRBJ1-3|TRBD1|TRBV15
ATSRDRWTGAGNTIY
>TRBJ2-7|-|TRBV4-1
ASSRGPSYEQY
>TRBJ1-6|TRBD1|TRBV2
ANRDRPNSPLH
>TRBJ1-5|-|TRBV19
ASGRESNQPQH
>TRBJ2-3|-|TRBV5-1
ASSFGLAFTDTQY
>TRBJ1-1|-|TRBV7-3
ASSFRDTNTEAF
>TRBJ2-5|TRBD2|TRBV29-1
SALGTWGGETQY
>TRBJ1-1|TRBD1|TRBV12-3/TRBV12-4
ASTLIGGETF
>TRBJ2-7|TRBD1|TRBV6-6
ASSSPRDRGSYEQY
>TRBJ1-5|-|TRBV10-1
ASIRDQKVLQPQH
>TRBJ1-2|-|TRBV7-8
ASSDPGEGYT
>TRBJ1-1|-|TRBV29-1
STGRGGTEAF
>TRBJ1-5|TRBD1|TRBV5-1
ASSSTGAQPQH
>TRBJ1-3|-|TRBV4-1
ASSQASGVDTIY
>TRBJ1-2|-|TRBV5-4
ASSLRGRDLYGYT
>TRBJ2-1|TRBD1|TRBV7-9
ASSQTTGEAYNEQF
>TRBJ2-7|-|TRBV5-1
ASSLDVSSYEQY
>TRBJ1-2|-|TRBV6-4
ASSDSSAGPYGYT
>TRBJ2-2|TRBD1|TRBV9
ASSADGQGAAGELF
>TRBJ2-5|-|TRBV2
ASRFSETQY
>TRBJ2-5|TRBD1|TRBV7-9
ASNPHRGRGETQY
>TRBJ1-2|-|TRBV30
AWSVHGNGYT
>TRBJ2-3|-|TRBV7-3
ASSLTGTHTDTQY